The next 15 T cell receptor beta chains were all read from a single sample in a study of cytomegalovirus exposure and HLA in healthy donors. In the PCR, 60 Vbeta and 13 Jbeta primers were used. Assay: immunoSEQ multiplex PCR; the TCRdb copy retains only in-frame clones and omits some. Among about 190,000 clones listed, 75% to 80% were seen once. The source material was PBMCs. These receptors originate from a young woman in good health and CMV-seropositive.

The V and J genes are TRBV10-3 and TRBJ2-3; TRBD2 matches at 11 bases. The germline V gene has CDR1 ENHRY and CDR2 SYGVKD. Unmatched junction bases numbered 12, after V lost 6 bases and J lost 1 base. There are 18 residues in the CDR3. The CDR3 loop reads CAIRGTSGGTFGTDTQYF. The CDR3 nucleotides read TGTGCCATCAGGGGGACTAGCGGAGGGACCTTTGGCACAGATACGCAGTATTTT.

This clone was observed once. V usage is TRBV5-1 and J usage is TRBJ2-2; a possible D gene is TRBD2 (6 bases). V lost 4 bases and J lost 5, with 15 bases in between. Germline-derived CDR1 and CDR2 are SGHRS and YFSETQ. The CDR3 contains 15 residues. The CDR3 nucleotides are TGCGCCAGCAGCGTTGCTATCCGGGGGACCGGGGAGCTGTTTTTT. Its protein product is CASSVAIRGTGELFF.

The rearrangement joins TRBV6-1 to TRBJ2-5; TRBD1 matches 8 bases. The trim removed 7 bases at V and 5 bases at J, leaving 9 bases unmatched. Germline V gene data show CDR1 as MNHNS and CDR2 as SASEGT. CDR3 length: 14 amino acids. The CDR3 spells CASTGAGGRETQYF. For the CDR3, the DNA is TGTGCCAGCACGGGGGCAGGGGGCCGGGAGACCCAGTACTTC.

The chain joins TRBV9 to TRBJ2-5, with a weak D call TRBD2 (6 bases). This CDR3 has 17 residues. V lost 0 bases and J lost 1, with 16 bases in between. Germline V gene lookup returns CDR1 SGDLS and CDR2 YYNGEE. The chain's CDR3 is CASSVAAGTAPQETQYF. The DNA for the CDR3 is TGTGCCAGCAGCGTAGCCGCGGGAACGGCACCCCAAGAGACCCAGTACTTC.

CDR3 sequence: CASSVAGTDQPQHF. In nucleotides, the CDR3 is TGTGCCAGCAGCGTAGCCGGGACAGATCAGCCCCAGCATTTT. The J gene is TRBJ1-5, the V gene TRBV9; 7 bases agree with TRBD1. The germline gives CDR1 SGDLS, CDR2 YYNGEE. The CDR3 contains 14 residues. V gave up 0 bases and J gave up 5 bases; unmatched junction bases: 2.

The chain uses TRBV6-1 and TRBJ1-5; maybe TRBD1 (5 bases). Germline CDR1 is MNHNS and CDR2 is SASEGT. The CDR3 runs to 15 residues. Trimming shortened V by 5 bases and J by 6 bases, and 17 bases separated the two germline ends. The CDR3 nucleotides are TGTGCCAGCAGTCAAACGCCTGGGGGGTCTCAGCCCCAGCATTTT. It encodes CASSQTPGGSQPQHF.

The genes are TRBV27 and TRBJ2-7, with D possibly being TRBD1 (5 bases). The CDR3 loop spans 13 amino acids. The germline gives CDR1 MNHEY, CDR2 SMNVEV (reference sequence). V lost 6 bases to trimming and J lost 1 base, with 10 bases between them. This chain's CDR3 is CASSDRMSYEQYF. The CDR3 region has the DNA TGTGCCAGCAGCGACAGAATGTCCTACGAGCAGTACTTC.

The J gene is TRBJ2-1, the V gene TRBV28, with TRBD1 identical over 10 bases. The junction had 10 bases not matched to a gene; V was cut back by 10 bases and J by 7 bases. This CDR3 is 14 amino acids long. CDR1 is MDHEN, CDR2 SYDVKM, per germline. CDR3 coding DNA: TGTGCCACCAAGGGGGACAGGGGCACGAATGAGCAGTTCTTC. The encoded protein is CATKGDRGTNEQFF.

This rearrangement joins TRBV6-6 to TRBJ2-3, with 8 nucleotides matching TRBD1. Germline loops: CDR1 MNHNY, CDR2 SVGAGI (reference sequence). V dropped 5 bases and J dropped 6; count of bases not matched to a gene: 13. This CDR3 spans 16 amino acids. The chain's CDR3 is CASSPRGQGRPDTQYF. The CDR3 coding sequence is TGTGCCAGCAGTCCACGCGGACAGGGCCGGCCCGATACGCAGTATTTT.

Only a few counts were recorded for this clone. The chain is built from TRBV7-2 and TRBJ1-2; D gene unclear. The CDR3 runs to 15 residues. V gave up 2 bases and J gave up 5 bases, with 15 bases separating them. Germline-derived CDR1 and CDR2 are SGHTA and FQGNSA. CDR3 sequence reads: CASSLISAELYGYTF. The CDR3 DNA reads TGTGCCAGCAGCTTAATCTCGGCGGAACTGTATGGCTACACCTTC.

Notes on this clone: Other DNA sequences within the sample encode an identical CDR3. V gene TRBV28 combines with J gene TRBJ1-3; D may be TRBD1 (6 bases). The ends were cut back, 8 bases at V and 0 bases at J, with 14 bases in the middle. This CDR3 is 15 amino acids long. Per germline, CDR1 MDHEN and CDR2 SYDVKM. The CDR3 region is CASQDRPSSGNTIYF. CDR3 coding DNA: TGTGCCAGCCAAGACAGGCCCAGCTCTGGAAACACCATATATTTT.

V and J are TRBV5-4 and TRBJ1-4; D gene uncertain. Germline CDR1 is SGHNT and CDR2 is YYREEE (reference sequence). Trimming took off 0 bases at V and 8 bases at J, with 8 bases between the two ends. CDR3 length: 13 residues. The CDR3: CASSLAPEEKLFF. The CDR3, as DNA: TGTGCCAGCAGCTTGGCGCCAGAAGAAAAACTGTTTTTT.

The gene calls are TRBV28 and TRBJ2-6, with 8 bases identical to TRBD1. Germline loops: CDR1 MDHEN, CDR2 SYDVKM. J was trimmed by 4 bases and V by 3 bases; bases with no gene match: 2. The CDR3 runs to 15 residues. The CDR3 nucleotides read TGTGCCAGCAGTTTCAGGGGGCAAGGGGCCAACGTCCTGACTTTC. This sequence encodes CASSFRGQGANVLTF.

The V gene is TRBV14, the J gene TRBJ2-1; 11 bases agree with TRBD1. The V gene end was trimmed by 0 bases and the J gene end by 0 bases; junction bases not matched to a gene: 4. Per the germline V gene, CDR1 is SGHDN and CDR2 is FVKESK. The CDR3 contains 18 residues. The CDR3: CASSQEGQGEGSYNEQFF. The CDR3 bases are TGTGCCAGCAGCCAAGAGGGACAGGGGGAAGGCTCCTACAATGAGCAGTTCTTC.

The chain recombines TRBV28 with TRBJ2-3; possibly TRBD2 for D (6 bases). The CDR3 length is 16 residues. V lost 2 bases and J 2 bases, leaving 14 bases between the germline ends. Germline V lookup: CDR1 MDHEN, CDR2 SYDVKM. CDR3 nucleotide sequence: TGTGCCAGCAGTTTAAGCCGGGGGACTTACACAGATACGCAGTATTTT. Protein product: CASSLSRGTYTDTQYF.